The 20 T cell receptor beta chains presented below share a single source sample, sequenced in a study of tumor-infiltrating lymphocytes in localized non-small cell lung cancer. Here immunoSEQ multiplex PCR was the method, and the copy in TCRdb shows in-frame clones only, minus some. The sample includes 8,500 to 13,000 clones, 63% seen only once; the top ten take about 9.1%. Sequenced input: lung tumor tissue. These receptors were collected from a human donor with non-small cell lung cancer.

This clone showed up just a few times. The rearrangement joins TRBV7-9 to TRBJ1-1; possibly TRBD1 for D (6 bases). Trimming removed 1 base at V and 3 bases at J, with 18 bases between. Germline-derived CDR1 and CDR2 are SEHNR and FQNEAQ (reference sequence). This CDR3 has 17 residues. The CDR3 bases are TGTGCCAGCAGCTTAGGCCCCGGGGGGGGCTCTTACACTGAAGCTTTCTTT. It codes for CASSLGPGGGSYTEAFF.

The chain joins TRBV7-9 to TRBJ1-4, with TRBD1 as a possible D gene (5 bases). The CDR3 consists of 12 residues. Trimming shortened V by 5 bases and J by 10 bases, and 11 bases separated the two germline ends. Germline V CDR1 and CDR2: SEHNR, FQNEAQ (reference sequence). CDR3 sequence (DNA): TGTGCCAGCAGCCCTCTGGGGGGAAAACTGTTTTTT. Translating it yields CASSPLGGKLFF. Full variable domain (outside the CDR3, taken from reference TRBV7-9 and TRBJ1-4): DTGVSQNPRHKITKRGQNVTFRCDPISEHNRLYWYRQTLGQGPEFLTYFQNEAQLEKSRLLSDRFSAERPKGSFSTLEIQRTEQGDSAMYLCASSPLGGKLFFGSGTQLSVL.

The chain uses TRBV6-5 and TRBJ2-1; D call uncertain. The CDR3 spans 13 residues. Trimming pared 3 bases from V and 3 bases from J, leaving 6 bases between. In germline, CDR1 is MNHEY, CDR2 SVGAGI. The CDR3 coding sequence is TGTGCCAGCAGTTATAGGAGCTACAATGAGCAGTTCTTC. This gives the protein CASSYRSYNEQFF.

This chain uses TRBV10-1 with TRBJ2-7, with TRBD1 matching over 8 bases. Looked up from germline, CDR1 is WNHNN and CDR2 is SYGVQD (reference sequence). The V gene end was trimmed by 4 bases and the J gene end by 5 bases; junction bases not matched to a gene: 7. CDR3 length: 14 amino acids. The chain's CDR3 is CASSAGRGLHEQYF. Here the CDR3 DNA reads TGCGCCAGCAGTGCCGGCAGGGGGCTTCACGAGCAGTACTTC.

This clone was seen a handful of times. This chain joins TRBV6-5 and TRBJ1-5; no firm D call. V shed 2 bases and J shed 2 bases, with 13 bases lying between them. Germline V gene sequence: CDR1 MNHEY, CDR2 SVGAGI. The CDR3 is 16 amino acids. The CDR3 reads CASSYPKGMGNQPQHF. CDR3 DNA: TGTGCCAGCAGTTACCCTAAGGGTATGGGCAATCAGCCCCAGCATTTT.

This clone is labeled as medium-sized (0.01 to 0.1%). The chain links TRBV27 to TRBJ1-4; 7 bases agree with TRBD1. Germline lookup yields CDR1 MNHEY and CDR2 SMNVEV (reference sequence). The CDR3 loop spans 17 amino acids. V lost 5 bases, J lost 7 bases, and 16 bases stayed unmatched. CDR3 in amino acids: CASSRLLKTGKVEKLFF. In DNA form, the CDR3 reads TGTGCCAGCAGTAGACTTCTCAAGACAGGGAAGGTTGAAAAACTGTTTTTT.

This clone showed up just a few times. The chain recombines TRBV29-1 with TRBJ1-2, with TRBD1 matching 8 bases. The CDR3 spans 14 residues. Germline V CDR1 and CDR2: SQVTM, ANQGSEA. Losses at the gene ends were 3 bases for V and 2 bases for J; bases not matched to a gene: 5. CDR3 amino acids: CSVDPTGENYGYTF. The CDR3 bases are TGCAGCGTTGACCCGACAGGGGAGAACTATGGCTACACCTTC.

The chain links TRBV18 to TRBJ2-7; a possible D gene is TRBD1 (6 bases). The germline V and J ends were trimmed by 2 bases and 4 bases, with 12 bases remaining between them. The CDR3 runs to 14 residues. CDR1 is KGHSH and CDR2 is LQKENI in the germline V gene. CDR3 bases: TGTGCCAGCTCACCATCCGGACAGCGTTACGAGCAGTACTTC. Translated, it gives CASSPSGQRYEQYF.

The rearrangement links TRBV4-3 to TRBJ2-6; no reliable D call. V lost 3 bases and J 0 bases, leaving 12 bases between the germline ends. The CDR3 has 17 amino acids. Germline V gene sequence: CDR1 LGHNA, CDR2 YSLEER. The DNA for the CDR3 is TGCGCCAGCAGCCAGGGCATAATGGGCTCTGGGGCCAACGTCCTGACTTTC. This translates into CASSQGIMGSGANVLTF.

This clone was seen just once. This CDR3 is CASSQAGGALLGYTF. In nucleotides, the CDR3 is TGTGCCAGCAGCCAGGCTGGGGGGGCTCTCTTAGGCTACACCTTC. This chain links TRBV7-9 with TRBJ1-2; tentatively, D is TRBD1 (6 bases). The CDR3 is 15 amino acids. The germline V gene encodes CDR1 SEHNR and CDR2 FQNEAQ (reference sequence). The V end lost 5 bases, the J end lost 8 bases, and 21 bases lay between the germline ends.

The CDR3 sequence is CAISDRANYGYTF. CDR3 in DNA: TGTGCCATCAGTGACAGGGCTAACTATGGCTACACCTTC. The rearrangement joins TRBV10-3 to TRBJ1-2; D possibly corresponds to TRBD1 (5 bases). V was shortened by 3 bases and J by 0 bases, with 5 bases between the two germline ends. Germline V gene lookup returns CDR1 ENHRY and CDR2 SYGVKD. The CDR3 contains 13 residues.

The V gene is TRBV30, the J gene TRBJ1-3; perhaps TRBD1 as D (5 bases). The CDR3 covers 13 residues. CDR1 and CDR2 from the germline V gene are GTSNPN and SVGIG (reference sequence). V was cut by 3 bases and J by 2 bases, with 8 bases left in between. CDR3: CAWSRGPGNTIYF. The CDR3 DNA reads TGTGCCTGGAGCCGGGGCCCTGGAAACACCATATATTTT.

This chain joins TRBV5-1 and TRBJ2-1, with 9 bases that match TRBD2. The CDR3 loop spans 12 amino acids. The germline V gene has CDR1 SGHRS and CDR2 YFSETQ. With 5 bases clipped from V and 8 bases from J, the junction kept 2 bases outside the gene matches. As DNA, the CDR3 is TGCGCCAGCAGTAGCGGGGGTGATGAGCAGTTCTTC. Its protein is CASSSGGDEQFF.

This clone rates as medium-sized. The J gene is TRBJ1-5, the V gene TRBV7-9, with D possibly TRBD1 on 5 matching bases. Germline CDR1 and CDR2: SEHNR and FQNEAQ (reference sequence). Trimming left V 4 bases short and J 1 base short, with 11 bases between. The CDR3 has 15 residues. The CDR3 loop reads CASSSGFTSNQPQHF. CDR3 in DNA: TGTGCCAGCAGCTCAGGGTTTACGAGCAATCAGCCCCAGCATTTT. Full variable domain (remainder filled in from reference TRBV7-9 and TRBJ1-5): DTGVSQNPRHKITKRGQNVTFRCDPISEHNRLYWYRQTLGQGPEFLTYFQNEAQLEKSRLLSDRFSAERPKGSFSTLEIQRTEQGDSAMYLCASSSGFTSNQPQHFGDGTRLSIL.

The chain employs TRBV11-2 and TRBJ2-1, with D possibly matching TRBD1 (5 bases). The ends were cut back, 1 base at V and 4 bases at J, with 5 bases in the middle. CDR1 and CDR2 from the germline V gene are SGHAT and FQNNGV. CDR3 length: 13 amino acids. CDR3 region: CASSLGTYNEQFF. The CDR3 region has the DNA TGTGCCAGCAGCTTAGGGACATACAATGAGCAGTTCTTC.

The genes are TRBV5-1 and TRBJ2-7, with 7 bases fitting TRBD1. The CDR3 spans 15 residues. The V and J ends lost 0 bases and 4 bases, in that order; junction bases with no gene match: 7. Germline V lookup: CDR1 SGHRS, CDR2 YFSETQ. CDR3 nucleotide sequence: TGCGCCAGCAGCTTGGGGGCAGGGGGTTTATACGAGCAGTACTTC. Encoded protein: CASSLGAGGLYEQYF.

The chain couples TRBV7-2 to TRBJ2-7, with D perhaps TRBD1 (6 bases). This CDR3 is 14 amino acids long. Trimming took off 3 bases at V and 3 bases at J, with 12 bases between the two ends. CDR1 and CDR2 from the germline V gene are SGHTA and FQGNSA. The CDR3: CASSLDSVNYEQYF. The CDR3 bases are TGTGCCAGCAGCTTGGACAGCGTGAACTACGAGCAGTACTTC.

This clone was detected only a few times. The CDR3: CASKWGRGEQYF. CDR3 coding DNA: TGCGCCAGCAAGTGGGGCAGGGGCGAGCAGTACTTC. The V and J genes are TRBV10-2 and TRBJ2-7; weak D call: TRBD1 (6 bases). The CDR3 runs 12 residues. The germline V gene encodes CDR1 WSHSY and CDR2 SAAADI. V shed 7 bases and J shed 6 bases, with 13 bases lying between them.

The chain employs TRBV9 and TRBJ2-7, with 7 bases fitting TRBD1. The CDR3 runs 14 residues. J was trimmed by 3 bases and V by 0 bases; bases with no gene match: 3. In germline, CDR1 is SGDLS, CDR2 YYNGEE. The CDR3 nucleotides read TGTGCCAGCAGCGTAGGGGACAGCGTCTACGAGCAGTACTTC. Translation gives CASSVGDSVYEQYF. The full variable domain, its missing parts supplied by reference TRBV9 and TRBJ2-7, is DSGVTQTPKHLITATGQRVTLRCSPRSGDLSVYWYQQSLDQGLQFLIQYYNGEERAKGNILERFSAQQFPDLHSELNLSSLELGDSALYFCASSVGDSVYEQYFGPGTRLTVT.

The chain uses TRBV6-5 and TRBJ1-1; D ambiguous. Germline V CDR1 and CDR2: MNHEY, SVGAGI. The CDR3 is made up of 13 amino acids. The V gene lost 0 bases and the J gene lost 7 bases, with 9 bases spanning the gap. DNA of the CDR3: TGTGCCAGCAGTTACTCGAGGGAGAGTGAAGCTTTCTTT. This translates into CASSYSRESEAFF.